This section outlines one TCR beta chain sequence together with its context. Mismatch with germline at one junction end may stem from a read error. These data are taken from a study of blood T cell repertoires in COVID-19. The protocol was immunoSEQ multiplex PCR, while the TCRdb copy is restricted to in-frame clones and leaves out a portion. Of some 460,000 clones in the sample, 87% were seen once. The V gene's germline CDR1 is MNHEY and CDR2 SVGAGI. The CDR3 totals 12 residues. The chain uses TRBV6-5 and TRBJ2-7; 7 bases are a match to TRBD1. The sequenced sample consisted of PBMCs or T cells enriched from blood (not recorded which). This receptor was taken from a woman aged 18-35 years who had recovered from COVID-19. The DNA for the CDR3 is TGTGCCAGCAGTTACGTAGGGGGCGTAATCCACTTC. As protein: CASSYVGGVIHF.